This T cell receptor beta chain was profiled in a study of blood T cell repertoires in COVID-19. Across the study: The origin of the acute and convalescent COVID-19 samples was the United States, Italy and Spain. PBMCs, B-cell-depleted T cells, or T cells provided the cDNA or gDNA that made up the material.

The CDR3 is 11 amino acids. Germline-derived CDR1 and CDR2 are SGHNT and YYREEE (reference sequence). Trimming removed 5 bases at V and 5 bases at J, with 7 bases between. In the authors' workflow: Estimation of nucleated cell counts was performed using reference gene primer amplification. Using immunoSEQ multiplex PCR, the repertoire was profiled, and TCRdb retains in-frame clones only, with some absent. V and J calls and clone size are as listed in that table; D and trimming were resolved from the DNA. Of about 39,000 clones in the sample, 70% to 80% are singletons; the top ten hold around 25%. This clone was recorded once.

The source of this sequence is a man between 70 and 80 years old with acute or convalescent COVID-19. The chain has TRBV5-4 and TRBJ1-1; D is possibly TRBD1 (5 bases). Sequenced sample: peripheral blood. Here the CDR3 DNA reads TGTGCCAGCAGAGCAGGGACTGAAGCTTTCTTT. This gives the protein CASRAGTEAFF.